This T cell receptor (beta chain) appears in the sequencing data of a study of identical twins. This clonotype was observed many times. TCRdb re-called the 5' RACE reads through MiXCR, storing one row per CDR3 protein. This table holds some 250,000 distinct CDR3 sequences, roughly 7.1% found once. CDR3 length: 13 residues. Losses at the gene ends were 5 bases for V and 5 bases for J; bases not matched to a gene: 4. Germline V gives CDR1 MNHEY, CDR2 SVGEGT. The sample also formed part of further work on T cells expressing NK-cell markers.

What was sequenced was CD8+ T cells sorted from blood. The TCR originated in a young woman in good health. The chain links TRBV6-2 or TRBV6-3 to TRBJ1-1; 8 bases fit TRBD1. The CDR3 protein is CASSLRTGTEAFF. CDR3 sequence (DNA): TGTGCCAGCAGTCTCCGGACAGGGACTGAAGCTTTCTTT.